These 12 T cell receptor beta chains came from one sample sequenced in a study of T cell changes during pregnancy in multiple sclerosis. Using immunoSEQ multiplex PCR, the repertoire was profiled, and TCRdb retains in-frame clones only, with some absent. The sample holds about 120,000 clones; approximately 93% are singletons and the top ten take roughly 5.7%. The specimen comprised peripheral blood, sampled before pregnancy. The receptors were sampled from a female donor with multiple sclerosis, enrolled in a pregnancy study.

This clone was detected only once. The chain is built from TRBV27 and TRBJ1-4; D is uncertain. Germline CDR1 and CDR2: MNHEY and SMNVEV (reference sequence). The V gene lost 0 bases and the J gene lost 8 bases, with 10 bases spanning the gap. The CDR3 loop spans 14 amino acids. CDR3 region: CASSLSFGEEKLFF. CDR3 nucleotide sequence: TGTGCCAGCAGTTTATCGTTCGGGGAGGAAAAACTGTTTTTT.

Here the CDR3 DNA reads TGTGCCAGCAGCTTCAGTTCCACTAGCGAGTACACCGGGGAGCTGTTTTTT. Protein product: CASSFSSTSEYTGELFF. J is TRBJ2-2 and V is TRBV7-8; 7 bases align to TRBD2. Germline trimming cut 3 bases from V and 3 bases from J; bases unmatched to any gene: 10. Germline assignment: CDR1 SGHVS and CDR2 FQNEAQ. CDR3 length: 17 amino acids.

This chain joins TRBV14 and TRBJ2-2; TRBD1 matches at 7 bases. Germline assignment: CDR1 SGHDN and CDR2 FVKESK. After removal of 5 bases from V and 3 bases from J, the junction contained 3 bases not matched to a gene. The CDR3 totals 14 residues. The CDR3: CASSDRDYTGELFF. The CDR3 DNA reads as TGTGCCAGCAGCGACAGGGATTACACCGGGGAGCTGTTTTTT.

V is TRBV11-2 and J is TRBJ1-6, with 8 bases lining up with TRBD1. V shed 2 bases and J 8 bases; nucleotides not matched to a gene: 5. Germline assignment: CDR1 SGHAT and CDR2 FQNNGV. The CDR3 spans 15 residues. CDR3 sequence (DNA): TGTGCCAGCAGCTTATGGGGACAGGACCATTCACCCCTCCACTTT. Translation: CASSLWGQDHSPLHF.

The J gene is TRBJ1-6, the V gene TRBV10-3; TRBD1 might be the D (6 bases). V lost 3 bases to trimming and J lost 10 bases, with 16 bases between them. The CDR3 is made up of 15 amino acids. The V gene's germline CDR1 is ENHRY and CDR2 SYGVKD. CDR3 sequence: CAISEYTGTDSPLHF. The CDR3 DNA sequence: TGTGCCATCAGTGAATACACAGGGACGGACTCACCCCTCCACTTT.

The chain recombines TRBV10-1 with TRBJ2-7; TRBD1 aligns across 8 bases. Germline V gene sequence: CDR1 WNHNN, CDR2 SYGVQD (reference sequence). CDR3 size: 16 residues. V gave up 3 bases and J gave up 3 bases; unmatched junction bases: 10. The CDR3 sequence: CASSDPQRTGHYEQYF. The CDR3, as DNA: TGCGCCAGCAGTGACCCCCAACGGACAGGGCACTACGAGCAGTACTTC.

The chain links TRBV6-6 to TRBJ1-1, with a tentative D call TRBD1 (5 bases). Germline CDR1 MNHNY, CDR2 SVGAGI (reference sequence). Trimming removed 5 bases from V and 5 bases from J, with 15 bases in between. This CDR3 is 14 amino acids long. The chain's CDR3 is CASSRVGLSTEAFF. The CDR3 DNA reads TGTGCCAGCAGTCGTGTGGGGCTGAGTACTGAAGCTTTCTTT.

The genes are TRBV5-6 and TRBJ1-5; a possible D gene is TRBD1 (6 bases). V lost 4 bases and J 2 bases, leaving 10 bases between the germline ends. The CDR3 is 14 amino acids. CDR1 and CDR2 from the germline V gene are SGHDT and YYEEEE. The CDR3 DNA is TGTGCCAGCAGCCAACAGGGAGGCAATCAGCCCCAGCATTTT. It specifies CASSQQGGNQPQHF.

The chain has TRBV9 and TRBJ1-2; TRBD1 matches at 7 bases. Germline V gene data show CDR1 as SGDLS and CDR2 as YYNGEE. V lost 1 base, J lost 8 bases, and 8 bases stayed unmatched. The CDR3 spans 14 residues. The CDR3 sequence: CASSVSGQRTGYTF. The CDR3, as DNA: TGTGCCAGCAGCGTATCGGGACAGAGAACAGGCTACACCTTC.

V and J are TRBV9 and TRBJ1-1; perhaps TRBD1 as D (6 bases). CDR1 and CDR2 from the germline V gene are SGDLS and YYNGEE. The CDR3 spans 15 residues. Trimming left V 4 bases short and J 2 bases short, with 15 bases between. The CDR3 nucleotides are TGTGCCAGCAGCACCAAGGGAGGGGGTAACACTGAAGCTTTCTTT. The encoded protein is CASSTKGGGNTEAFF.

The rearrangement links TRBV4-2 to TRBJ2-1, with D unresolved. V was shortened by 0 bases and J by 7 bases, with 4 bases between the two germline ends. From germline, CDR1 is LGHNA and CDR2 YNFKEQ. The CDR3 is made up of 12 amino acids. The CDR3 sequence is CASSQDRNEQFF. For the CDR3, the DNA is TGTGCCAGCAGCCAAGACAGAAATGAGCAGTTCTTC.

The chain couples TRBV5-4 to TRBJ1-1; D is possibly TRBD1 (5 bases). This CDR3 has 13 amino acids. Germline assignment: CDR1 SGHNT and CDR2 YYREEE (reference sequence). V shed 4 bases and J shed 0 bases, with 7 bases lying between them. The CDR3 DNA is TGTGCCAGCAGCAGACAGTTGAACACTGAAGCTTTCTTT. It specifies CASSRQLNTEAFF.